What follows are 15 T cell receptor beta chains derived from one specimen sequenced in a study of shared clonotypes between healthy human individuals. Only in-frame clones appear in the TCRdb table, and some are missing; sequencing was by immunoSEQ multiplex PCR. Among more than 1 million clones listed, around 78% were seen once. The sequenced sample was memory CD4+ T cells from PBMCs. Subset in this sample: CD45RA-negative fraction. Source of these receptors: a man younger than 35 in good health. Some clones in this sample may be carry-over from other donors' samples.

The chain joins TRBV18 to TRBJ2-6; 11 bases agree with TRBD2. Germline lookup yields CDR1 KGHSH and CDR2 LQKENI. This CDR3 is built from 15 residues. V shed 1 base, J shed 13 bases, and the junction held 6 bases outside the gene matches. Here the CDR3 reads CASSPLAGGTEVLTF. In DNA form, the CDR3 reads TGTGCCAGCTCACCACTAGCGGGGGGGACAGAAGTCCTGACTTTC.

This chain connects TRBV5-1 to TRBJ1-1; weak D call: TRBD1 (5 bases). Germline-derived CDR1 and CDR2 are SGHRS and YFSETQ. The CDR3 length is 14 residues. V was pared by 3 bases and J by 0 bases, with 9 bases between. The CDR3 reads CASSSGTMNTEAFF. The CDR3 nucleotides are TGCGCCAGCAGCTCCGGGACCATGAACACTGAAGCTTTCTTT.

The V call is TRBV2, the J call TRBJ2-5; 8 nucleotides align to TRBD1. The CDR3 spans 16 residues. Germline lookup yields CDR1 SNHLY and CDR2 FYNNEI. J lost 5 bases, V lost 8 bases, and 16 bases had no gene match. Written as DNA, the CDR3 is TGTGCCAGCCACACACCTCGGACAGGGTTAATGGAGACCCAGTACTTC. As protein: CASHTPRTGLMETQYF.

The CDR3 nucleotides read TGCGCCAGCAGCCCCGACGGACTAGCGGACAATGAGCAGTTCTTC. Translated: CASSPDGLADNEQFF. This rearrangement joins TRBV5-1 to TRBJ2-1, with TRBD2 identical over 10 bases. Germline V lookup: CDR1 SGHRS, CDR2 YFSETQ. The length of the CDR3 is 15 residues. With V trimmed by 4 bases and J by 5 bases, 6 bases remained unmatched.

This clone was observed a single time. Other DNA variants within this sample encode the same CDR3. The chain has TRBV20-1 and TRBJ2-5; D is uncertain. The CDR3 has 10 amino acids. With 6 bases removed from V and 2 bases from J, the gap between germline ends came to 4 bases. Germline V gene data show CDR1 as DFQATT and CDR2 as SNEGSKA (reference sequence). The CDR3 sequence: CSASQETQYF. The CDR3 DNA sequence: TGCAGTGCGAGTCAAGAGACCCAGTACTTC.

The V call is TRBV7-2, the J call TRBJ2-3; 12 positions match TRBD2. The V and J ends lost 2 bases and 5 bases, in that order; junction bases with no gene match: 5. Germline values: CDR1 SGHTA, CDR2 FQGNSA. This CDR3 is 16 amino acids long. This CDR3 is CASSLPGLAGGDTQYF. The CDR3 bases are TGTGCCAGCAGCTTACCGGGACTAGCGGGTGGAGATACGCAGTATTTT.

Regarding this clone: The sample has other DNA sequences that encode this CDR3 too. The chain uses TRBV18 and TRBJ1-5; D is uncertain. Deletions cut 3 bases from V and 0 bases from J, with 6 bases between. Per germline, CDR1 KGHSH and CDR2 LQKENI. The CDR3 has 14 amino acids. This CDR3 is CASSPQNSNQPQHF. For the CDR3, the DNA is TGTGCCAGCTCACCCCAGAATAGCAATCAGCCCCAGCATTTT.

This chain uses TRBV19 with TRBJ1-5; TRBD1 might be the D (6 bases). Germline CDR1 reads LNHDA; CDR2 reads SQIVND (reference sequence). Trimming shortened V by 9 bases and J by 5 bases, and 11 bases separated the two germline ends. The length of the CDR3 is 12 residues. DNA of the CDR3: TGTGCCAGCAGGGGAGGGCATCAGCCCCAGCATTTT. Residues: CASRGGHQPQHF.

The chain carries TRBV2 and TRBJ1-4; perhaps TRBD1 as D (5 bases). The V gene lost 8 bases and the J gene lost 0 bases, with 10 bases spanning the gap. This CDR3 region has 14 residues. In germline, CDR1 is SNHLY, CDR2 FYNNEI. CDR3 nucleotide sequence: TGTGCCAGCCGCCGGGGGACAACTAATGAAAAACTGTTTTTT. Amino acid sequence: CASRRGTTNEKLFF.

The chain uses TRBV6-6 and TRBJ2-7; D not resolved. CDR1 MNHNY and CDR2 SVGAGI come from the germline V gene (reference sequence). This CDR3 has 13 amino acids. V gave up 8 bases and J gave up 2 bases, with 13 bases separating them. CDR3 coding DNA: TGTGCCAGCGGTCGGACCTCCACCTACGAGCAGTACTTC. This sequence encodes CASGRTSTYEQYF.

J is TRBJ2-7 and V is TRBV4-3, with 8 bases aligning to TRBD1. After removal of 2 bases from V and 4 bases from J, the junction contained 7 bases not matched to a gene. The germline V gene encodes CDR1 LGHNA and CDR2 YSLEER. The length of the CDR3 is 15 residues. Written as DNA, the CDR3 is TGCGCCAGCAGCCAAACTCTCCAGGGGGCATACGAGCAGTACTTC. Protein product: CASSQTLQGAYEQYF.

This clone was found many times. The chain is built from TRBV9 and TRBJ2-1; 10 bases match TRBD2. The germline CDR1 and CDR2 sequences are SGDLS and YYNGEE. V lost 0 bases and J lost 4; bases outside the gene matches: 4. CDR3 length: 16 residues. CDR3 in DNA: TGTGCCAGCAGCGTAGAGTCTAGCGGGAGTTACAATGAGCAGTTCTTC. It translates to CASSVESSGSYNEQFF.

V gene TRBV2 combines with J gene TRBJ1-4; a possible D gene is TRBD1 (5 bases). V lost 7 bases and J 7 bases, leaving 10 bases between the germline ends. The CDR3 totals 12 residues. The germline V gene has CDR1 SNHLY and CDR2 FYNNEI. Here the CDR3 DNA reads TGTGCCAGCAATGGGGGGAGTGAAAAACTGTTTTTT. It is translated as CASNGGSEKLFF.

CDR3 loop: CASSERLAGAREQYF. In DNA, the CDR3 is TGTGCCAGCAGTGAGAGACTAGCGGGAGCGCGGGAGCAGTACTTC. The chain joins TRBV6-1 to TRBJ2-7; 12 bases align to TRBD2. The V gene end was trimmed by 3 bases and the J gene end by 7 bases; junction bases not matched to a gene: 7. The CDR3 spans 15 residues. CDR1 and CDR2 (germline): MNHNS, SASEGT.

CDR3 in DNA: TGTGCCAGCAGCATAGGGCAGGGTTACCAGCCCCAGCATTTT. This codes for CASSIGQGYQPQHF. The chain recombines TRBV28 with TRBJ1-5; D may be TRBD1 (5 bases). Germline values: CDR1 MDHEN, CDR2 SYDVKM. Trimming took 6 bases from V and 7 from J, leaving 16 bases between them. The CDR3 extends over 14 amino acids. The complete variable domain, with remaining parts taken from reference TRBV28 and TRBJ1-5, reads DVKVTQSSRYLVKRTGEKVFLECVQDMDHENMFWYRQDPGLGLRLIYFSYDVKMKEKGDIPEGYSVSREKKERFSLILESASTNQTSMYLCASSIGQGYQPQHFGDGTRLSIL.